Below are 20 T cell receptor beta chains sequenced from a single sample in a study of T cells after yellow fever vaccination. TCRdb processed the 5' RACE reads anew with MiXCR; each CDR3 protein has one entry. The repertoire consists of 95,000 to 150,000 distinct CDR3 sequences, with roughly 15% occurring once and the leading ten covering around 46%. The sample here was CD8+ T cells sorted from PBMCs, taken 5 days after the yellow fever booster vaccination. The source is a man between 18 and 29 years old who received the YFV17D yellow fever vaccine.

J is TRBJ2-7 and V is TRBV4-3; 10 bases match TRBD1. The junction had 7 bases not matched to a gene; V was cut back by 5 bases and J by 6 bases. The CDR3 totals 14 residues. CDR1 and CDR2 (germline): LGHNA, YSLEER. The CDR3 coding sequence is TGCGCCAGCAGCTCCGGGACAGGGGAAGGCGAGCAGTACTTC. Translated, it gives CASSSGTGEGEQYF.

The CDR3 sequence: CASRADRGHEQYF. The CDR3 coding sequence is TGTGCCAGCAGGGCGGACAGGGGACACGAGCAGTACTTC. The V gene is TRBV27, the J gene TRBJ2-7, with TRBD1 identical over 9 bases. CDR3 length: 13 residues. The germline V gene has CDR1 MNHEY and CDR2 SMNVEV (reference sequence). Trimming removed 6 bases from V and 5 bases from J; junction bases left unmatched: 5.

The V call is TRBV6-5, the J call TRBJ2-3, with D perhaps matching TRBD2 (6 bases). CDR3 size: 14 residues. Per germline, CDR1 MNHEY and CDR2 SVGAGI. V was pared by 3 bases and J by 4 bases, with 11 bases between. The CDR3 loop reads CASSYGGYSDTQYF. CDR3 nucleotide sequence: TGTGCCAGCAGTTATGGGGGGTACTCAGATACGCAGTATTTT.

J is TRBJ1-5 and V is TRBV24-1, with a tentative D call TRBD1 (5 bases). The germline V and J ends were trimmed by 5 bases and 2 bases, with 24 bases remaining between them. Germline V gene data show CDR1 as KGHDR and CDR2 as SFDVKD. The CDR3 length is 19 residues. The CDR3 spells CATSAFRDLLHQRNQPQHF. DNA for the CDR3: TGTGCCACCAGTGCCTTCCGGGACCTCCTTCATCAACGCAATCAGCCCCAGCATTTT.

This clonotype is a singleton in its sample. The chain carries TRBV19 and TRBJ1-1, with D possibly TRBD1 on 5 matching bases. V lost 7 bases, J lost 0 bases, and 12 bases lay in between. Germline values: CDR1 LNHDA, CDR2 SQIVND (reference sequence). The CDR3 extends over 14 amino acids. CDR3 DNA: TGTGCCAGTACCGCCGGGACGGTGAACACTGAAGCTTTCTTT. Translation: CASTAGTVNTEAFF.

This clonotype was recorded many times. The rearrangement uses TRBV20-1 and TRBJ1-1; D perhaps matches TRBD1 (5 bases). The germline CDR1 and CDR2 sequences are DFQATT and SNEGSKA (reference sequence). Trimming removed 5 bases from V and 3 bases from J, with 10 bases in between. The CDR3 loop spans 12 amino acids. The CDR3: CSAAQVDTEAFF. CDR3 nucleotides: TGCAGTGCTGCACAGGTAGACACTGAAGCTTTCTTT.

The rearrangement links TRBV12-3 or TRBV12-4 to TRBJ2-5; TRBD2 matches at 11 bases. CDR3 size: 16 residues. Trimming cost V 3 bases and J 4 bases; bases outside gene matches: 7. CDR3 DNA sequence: TGTGCCAGCAGTTTTAGCGGGGGGGGACCGTTAGAGACCCAGTACTTC. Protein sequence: CASSFSGGGPLETQYF.

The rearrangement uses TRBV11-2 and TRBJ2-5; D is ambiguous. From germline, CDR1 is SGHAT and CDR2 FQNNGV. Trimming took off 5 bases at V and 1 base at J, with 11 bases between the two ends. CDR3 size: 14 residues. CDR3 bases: TGTGCCAGCAGCATGCTGCAGCCCCAAGAGACCCAGTACTTC. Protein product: CASSMLQPQETQYF. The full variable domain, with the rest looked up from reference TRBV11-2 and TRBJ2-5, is EAGVAQSPRYKIIEKRQSVAFWCNPISGHATLYWYQQILGQGPKLLIQFQNNGVVDDSQLPKDRFSAERLKGVDSTLKIQPAKLEDSAVYLCASSMLQPQETQYFGPGTRLLVL.

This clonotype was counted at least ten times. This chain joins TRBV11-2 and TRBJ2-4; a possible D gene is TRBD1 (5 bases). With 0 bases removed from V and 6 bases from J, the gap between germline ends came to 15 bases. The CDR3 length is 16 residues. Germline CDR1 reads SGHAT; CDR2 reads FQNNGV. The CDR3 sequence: CASSLDLRGVGNIQYF. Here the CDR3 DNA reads TGTGCCAGCAGCTTAGACTTAAGGGGCGTCGGAAACATTCAGTACTTC.

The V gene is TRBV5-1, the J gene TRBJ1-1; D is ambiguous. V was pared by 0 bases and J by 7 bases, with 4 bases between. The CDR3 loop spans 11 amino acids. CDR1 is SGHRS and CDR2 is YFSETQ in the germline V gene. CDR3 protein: CASSLAGEAFF. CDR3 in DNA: TGCGCCAGCAGCTTGGCGGGTGAAGCTTTCTTT.

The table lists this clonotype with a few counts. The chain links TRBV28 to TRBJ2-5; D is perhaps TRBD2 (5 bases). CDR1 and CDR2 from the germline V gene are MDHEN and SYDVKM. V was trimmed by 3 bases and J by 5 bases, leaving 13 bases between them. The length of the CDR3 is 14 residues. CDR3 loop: CASSLRSDLETQYF. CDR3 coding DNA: TGTGCCAGCAGTTTGCGTAGCGACCTTGAGACCCAGTACTTC. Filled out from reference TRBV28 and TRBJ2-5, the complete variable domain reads DVKVTQSSRYLVKRTGEKVFLECVQDMDHENMFWYRQDPGLGLRLIYFSYDVKMKEKGDIPEGYSVSREKKERFSLILESASTNQTSMYLCASSLRSDLETQYFGPGTRLLVL.

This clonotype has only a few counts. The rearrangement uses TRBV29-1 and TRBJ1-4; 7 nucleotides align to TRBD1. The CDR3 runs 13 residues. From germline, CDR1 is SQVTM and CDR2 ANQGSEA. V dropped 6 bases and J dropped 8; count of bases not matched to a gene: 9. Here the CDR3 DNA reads TGCAGCGTACCAGGGGGTCGGAACGAAAAACTGTTTTTT. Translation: CSVPGGRNEKLFF. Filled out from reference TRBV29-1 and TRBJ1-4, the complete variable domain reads SAVISQKPSRDICQRGTSLTIQCQVDSQVTMMFWYRQQPGQSLTLIATANQGSEATYESGFVIDKFPISRPNLTFSTLTVSNMSPEDSSIYLCSVPGGRNEKLFFGSGTQLSVL.

CDR3 bases: TGCGCCAGCAGCCCAGCGGTCATACAGGGTACGGAAGAGACCCAGTACTTC. This sequence encodes CASSPAVIQGTEETQYF. This chain uses TRBV4-3 with TRBJ2-5; D may be TRBD1 (6 bases). The CDR3 covers 17 residues. Germline CDR1 LGHNA, CDR2 YSLEER. Trimming removed 4 bases from V and 3 bases from J, with 21 bases in between.

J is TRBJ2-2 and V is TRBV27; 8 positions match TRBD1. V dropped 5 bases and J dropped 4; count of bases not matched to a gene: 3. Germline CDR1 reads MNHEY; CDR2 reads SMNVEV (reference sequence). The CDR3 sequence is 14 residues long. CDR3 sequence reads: CASSIGQGTGELFF. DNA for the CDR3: TGTGCCAGCAGTATTGGACAGGGCACCGGGGAGCTGTTTTTT.

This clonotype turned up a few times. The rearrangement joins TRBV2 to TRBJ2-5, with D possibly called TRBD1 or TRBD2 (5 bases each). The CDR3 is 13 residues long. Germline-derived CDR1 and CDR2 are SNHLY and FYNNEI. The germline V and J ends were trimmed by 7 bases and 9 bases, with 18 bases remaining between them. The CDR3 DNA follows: TGTGCCAGCATCGAACTGGGGGAACCGCCCCAGTACTTC. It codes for CASIELGEPPQYF.

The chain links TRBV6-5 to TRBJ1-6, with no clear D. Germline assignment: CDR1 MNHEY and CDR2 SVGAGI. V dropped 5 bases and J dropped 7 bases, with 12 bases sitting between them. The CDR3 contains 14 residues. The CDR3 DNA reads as TGTGCCAGCAGTCTCGGCGGGTTGAATTCACCCCTCCACTTT. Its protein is CASSLGGLNSPLHF.

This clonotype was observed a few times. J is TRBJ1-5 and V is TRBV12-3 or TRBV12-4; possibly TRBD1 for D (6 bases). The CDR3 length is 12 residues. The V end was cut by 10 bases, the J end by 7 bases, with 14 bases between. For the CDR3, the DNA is TGTGCCACGGGAACAGGGCGGCAGCCCCAGCATTTT. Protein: CATGTGRQPQHF.

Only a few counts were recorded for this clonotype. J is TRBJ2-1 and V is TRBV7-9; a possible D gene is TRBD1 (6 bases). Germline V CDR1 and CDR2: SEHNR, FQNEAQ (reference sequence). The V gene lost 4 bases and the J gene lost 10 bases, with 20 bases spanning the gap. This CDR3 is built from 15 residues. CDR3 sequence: CASSYPPTGRGEQFF. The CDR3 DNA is TGTGCCAGCAGCTACCCTCCGACAGGTAGGGGGGAGCAGTTCTTC.

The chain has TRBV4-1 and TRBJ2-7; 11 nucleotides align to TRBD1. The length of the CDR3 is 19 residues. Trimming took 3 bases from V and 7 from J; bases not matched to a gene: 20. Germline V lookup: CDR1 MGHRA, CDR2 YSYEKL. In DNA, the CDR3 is TGCGCCAGCAGCCACCAAGGACAGGGGGCCTGGGGTATTTATACAGAGCAGTACTTC. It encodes CASSHQGQGAWGIYTEQYF.

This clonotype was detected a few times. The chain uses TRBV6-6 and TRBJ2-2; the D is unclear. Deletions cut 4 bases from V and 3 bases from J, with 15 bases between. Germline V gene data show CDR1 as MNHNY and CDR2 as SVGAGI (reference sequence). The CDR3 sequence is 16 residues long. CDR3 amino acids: CASSLGLVRDTGELFF. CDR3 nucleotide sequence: TGTGCCAGCAGTTTGGGATTAGTTAGGGACACCGGGGAGCTGTTTTTT.